These 23 T cell receptor beta chains share one sample of origin, sequenced in a study of blood T cell repertoires in COVID-19. The method was immunoSEQ multiplex PCR; TCRdb's version includes in-frame clones alone and lacks a portion of them. The table has fewer than 350,000 clones, about nine tenths seen once. Sequenced material: peripheral blood. These receptors were collected from a woman under 40 with COVID-19, enrolled during active disease.

The rearrangement joins TRBV5-1 to TRBJ2-3, with D perhaps matching TRBD2 (5 bases). Looked up from germline, CDR1 is SGHRS and CDR2 is YFSETQ. V shed 0 bases and J shed 6 bases, with 17 bases lying between them. The CDR3 is 16 amino acids. CDR3 amino acids: CASSLAGEGVRDTQYF. The DNA for the CDR3 is TGCGCCAGCAGCTTGGCGGGTGAGGGAGTCCGGGATACGCAGTATTTT.

The chain is built from TRBV6-5 and TRBJ1-2; D ambiguous. With 2 bases removed from V and 5 bases from J, the gap between germline ends came to 9 bases. CDR3 length: 13 amino acids. CDR1 and CDR2 from the germline V gene are MNHEY and SVGAGI. In DNA form, the CDR3 reads TGTGCCAGCAGTTACGGCAGATTATATGGCTACACCTTC. Translation gives CASSYGRLYGYTF.

This CDR3 is CASSYIPGQGRYGYTF. The CDR3 nucleotides read TGTGCCAGCAGTTATATCCCCGGACAGGGCCGTTATGGCTACACCTTC. The chain joins TRBV6-2 or TRBV6-3 to TRBJ1-2; 8 bases match TRBD1. Germline CDR1 MNHEY, CDR2 SVGEGT. Trimming took 3 bases from V and 5 from J; bases not matched to a gene: 11. The CDR3 is 16 residues long.

V usage is TRBV18 and J usage is TRBJ2-2, with a possible D match to TRBD1 (5 bases). Germline V lookup: CDR1 KGHSH, CDR2 LQKENI. The CDR3 length is 16 residues. V lost 2 bases to trimming and J lost 3 bases, with 13 bases between them. CDR3 nucleotides: TGTGCCAGCTCACCAGGCAGACAGCCTTACACCGGGGAGCTGTTTTTT. It specifies CASSPGRQPYTGELFF.

This chain joins TRBV28 and TRBJ1-1, with D possibly being TRBD1 (6 bases). CDR1 is MDHEN and CDR2 is SYDVKM in the germline V gene. Between the trimmed V and J ends, which lost 5 bases and 3 bases, there was a span of 13 bases. This CDR3 region has 14 residues. CDR3 sequence reads: CASSRGGDDTEAFF. In nucleotides, the CDR3 is TGTGCCAGCAGTCGAGGGGGGGACGACACTGAAGCTTTCTTT.

The chain recombines TRBV2 with TRBJ2-5; 9 nucleotides align to TRBD1. Losses at the gene ends were 5 bases for V and 5 bases for J; bases not matched to a gene: 15. The CDR3 consists of 17 residues. CDR1 and CDR2 (germline): SNHLY, FYNNEI. This CDR3 is CASSTAPGDRVAETQYF. The CDR3 nucleotides are TGTGCCAGCAGTACCGCGCCAGGGGACAGGGTGGCGGAGACCCAGTACTTC.

The genes are TRBV2 and TRBJ2-4, with a tentative D call TRBD1 (5 bases). This CDR3 comprises 13 residues. CDR1 is SNHLY, CDR2 FYNNEI, per germline. The V end was cut by 4 bases, the J end by 5 bases, with 9 bases between. The CDR3 sequence is CASSGQNENIQYF. CDR3 bases: TGTGCCAGCAGTGGACAGAACGAAAACATTCAGTACTTC.

The J gene is TRBJ2-7, the V gene TRBV11-2; a weak D match, TRBD2 (6 bases). Germline lookup yields CDR1 SGHAT and CDR2 FQNNGV. V was cut by 8 bases and J by 5 bases, with 22 bases left in between. CDR3 size: 15 residues. CDR3 bases: TGTGCCAGCGTCAGGGACTTACCACAGGATCACGAGCAGTACTTC. It encodes CASVRDLPQDHEQYF. The full variable domain, its missing parts supplied by reference TRBV11-2 and TRBJ2-7, is EAGVAQSPRYKIIEKRQSVAFWCNPISGHATLYWYQQILGQGPKLLIQFQNNGVVDDSQLPKDRFSAERLKGVDSTLKIQPAKLEDSAVYLCASVRDLPQDHEQYFGPGTRLTVT.

This chain links TRBV7-2 with TRBJ1-2, with D tentatively TRBD1 (5 bases). CDR3 length: 15 residues. The germline V and J ends were trimmed by 5 bases and 0 bases, with 13 bases remaining between them. Per germline, CDR1 SGHTA and CDR2 FQGNSA. The CDR3 reads CASSPSTESNYGYTF. In nucleotides, the CDR3 is TGTGCCAGCAGCCCTTCGACAGAATCTAACTATGGCTACACCTTC.

The chain links TRBV3-1 (or the pseudogene TRBV3-2) to TRBJ2-7, with no clear D. Trimming took off 1 base at V and 5 bases at J, with 3 bases between the two ends. CDR1 is LGHDT, CDR2 YNNKEL, per germline (reference sequence). CDR3 size: 11 residues. The CDR3 reads CASSQVNEQYF. The DNA for the CDR3 is TGTGCCAGCAGCCAAGTCAACGAGCAGTACTTC.

This clone was seen a handful of times. This rearrangement joins TRBV10-2 to TRBJ1-6; D is unclear. Germline CDR1 WSHSY, CDR2 SAAADI. CDR3 length equals 15 residues. Trimming stripped 6 bases from V and 9 bases from J, with 18 bases between. In DNA, the CDR3 is TGCGCCAGCAGCCAGGCCTACTTCGATAGTTCACCCCTCCACTTT. Its translation is CASSQAYFDSSPLHF.

This chain links TRBV18 with TRBJ1-1, with 8 bases lining up with TRBD1. Trimming cost V 2 bases and J 10 bases; bases outside gene matches: 15. The V gene's germline CDR1 is KGHSH and CDR2 LQKENI. The length of the CDR3 is 16 residues. CDR3 nucleotide sequence: TGTGCCAGCTCACCAAGCCAGGGGCCAGGGGGCATTCGAGCTTTCTTT. It codes for CASSPSQGPGGIRAFF.

This clone was found once. The V call is TRBV4-1, the J call TRBJ2-3, with 10 bases identical to TRBD2. V was clipped by 3 bases and J by 3 bases; unmatched bases: 6. This CDR3 is built from 16 residues. Germline lookup yields CDR1 MGHRA and CDR2 YSYEKL. CDR3 in DNA: TGCGCCAGCAGCCAGTCCCCTAGCGGGGGTACAGATACGCAGTATTTT. It codes for CASSQSPSGGTDTQYF.

This chain links TRBV19 with TRBJ1-3, with D maybe TRBD1 (6 bases). Germline CDR1 and CDR2: LNHDA and SQIVND (reference sequence). The CDR3 totals 15 residues. Between the trimmed V and J ends, which lost 7 bases and 2 bases, there was a span of 15 bases. CDR3 residues: CASTAGEWAGNTIYF. The CDR3 nucleotides are TGTGCCAGTACCGCAGGGGAGTGGGCTGGAAACACCATATATTTT. The full variable domain, its missing parts supplied by reference TRBV19 and TRBJ1-3, is DGGITQSPKYLFRKEGQNVTLSCEQNLNHDAMYWYRQDPGQGLRLIYYSQIVNDFQKGDIAEGYSVSREKKESFPLTVTSAQKNPTAFYLCASTAGEWAGNTIYFGEGSWLTVV.

The chain is built from TRBV19 and TRBJ1-1, with 7 bases matching TRBD1. The CDR3 has 14 residues. After removal of 3 bases from V and 4 bases from J, the junction contained 5 bases not matched to a gene. Germline V gene sequence: CDR1 LNHDA, CDR2 SQIVND (reference sequence). CDR3 sequence reads: CASSIGYRGTEAFF. The CDR3 DNA is TGTGCCAGTAGTATTGGGTACAGGGGCACTGAAGCTTTCTTT. Full variable domain (outside the CDR3, taken from reference TRBV19 and TRBJ1-1): DGGITQSPKYLFRKEGQNVTLSCEQNLNHDAMYWYRQDPGQGLRLIYYSQIVNDFQKGDIAEGYSVSREKKESFPLTVTSAQKNPTAFYLCASSIGYRGTEAFFGQGTRLTVV.

This clone was detected only a few times. V gene TRBV29-1 combines with J gene TRBJ2-5; 7 nucleotides line up with TRBD1. The CDR3 loop spans 15 amino acids. Germline lookup yields CDR1 SQVTM and CDR2 ANQGSEA. With 7 bases clipped from V and 1 base from J, the junction kept 12 bases outside the gene matches. The CDR3 sequence: CSARQGMGSQETQYF. The CDR3 DNA follows: TGCAGCGCCCGACAGGGAATGGGCAGCCAAGAGACCCAGTACTTC.

The gene calls are TRBV2 and TRBJ2-7; TRBD1 matches at 8 bases. Trimming at V came to 5 bases and at J to 1 base, leaving 4 bases not matched to a gene. The CDR3 sequence is 14 residues long. Germline V CDR1 and CDR2: SNHLY, FYNNEI. The CDR3 spells CASSNRDRSYEQYF. CDR3 nucleotides: TGTGCCAGCAGTAACCGGGACAGGTCCTACGAGCAGTACTTC.

This rearrangement joins TRBV24-1 to TRBJ2-6; tentatively, D is TRBD2 (5 bases). This CDR3 has 15 amino acids. V lost 3 bases and J 7 bases, leaving 12 bases between the germline ends. Germline V CDR1 and CDR2: KGHDR, SFDVKD. The chain's CDR3 is CATSDTRASANVLTF. The CDR3 nucleotides read TGTGCCACCAGTGATACGCGGGCCTCCGCCAACGTCCTGACTTTC.

The genes are TRBV27 and TRBJ1-2, with no clear D. CDR1 is MNHEY and CDR2 is SMNVEV in the germline V gene (reference sequence). The CDR3 consists of 14 residues. Deletions cut 3 bases from V and 4 bases from J, with 12 bases between. This CDR3 is CASSFSMEGYGYTF. As DNA, the CDR3 is TGTGCCAGCAGTTTTTCGATGGAGGGCTATGGCTACACCTTC.

The chain joins TRBV21-1 to TRBJ1-2; the table calls TRBD1, which could not be checked here. TRBV21-1 is assigned pseudogene status. This CDR3 has 15 residues. CDR3 sequence: CASSSRTGDGNGYTF. CDR3 DNA sequence: TGTGCCAGCAGCAGTCGGACAGGGGATGGTAATGGCTACACCTTC.

In DNA, the CDR3 is TGTGCCATCAGTCATCGAATGGGACAGGGTATGGACGAGCAGTACTTC. As protein: CAISHRMGQGMDEQYF. The J gene is TRBJ2-7, the V gene TRBV10-3, with 9 nucleotides matching TRBD1. The CDR3 extends over 16 amino acids. V dropped 5 bases and J dropped 5; count of bases not matched to a gene: 13. Germline loops: CDR1 ENHRY, CDR2 SYGVKD.

The chain is built from TRBV4-1 and TRBJ2-7; 10 bases align to TRBD1. This CDR3 comprises 16 residues. The ends lost 3 bases at V and 3 bases at J; junction bases unmatched: 8. Germline CDR1 reads MGHRA; CDR2 reads YSYEKL. The CDR3 here is CASSQDGQGGNYEQYF. The CDR3 DNA follows: TGCGCCAGCAGCCAGGACGGACAGGGGGGAAACTACGAGCAGTACTTC.

V and J are TRBV5-1 and TRBJ2-6; TRBD1 matches at 8 bases. The CDR3 runs 17 residues. The germline CDR1 and CDR2 sequences are SGHRS and YFSETQ. V gave up 4 bases and J gave up 4 bases; unmatched junction bases: 10. CDR3 sequence (DNA): TGCGCCAGCAGCCCCAGGACAGGGCGATCCGGGGCCAACGTCCTGACTTTC. This encodes CASSPRTGRSGANVLTF.